Presented here are 21 T cell receptor beta chains from one specimen sequenced in a study of chemoradiotherapy in HPV16-positive cancers. TCRdb keeps only in-frame clones here, not all; method: immunoSEQ multiplex PCR. The data hold about 5,500 clones, with approximately 72% observed a single time. Sampling was conducted from a patient who underwent chemoradiotherapy. All receptors derive from a human donor with HPV-associated anogenital cancer.

This clone occurred a few times. V and J are TRBV19 and TRBJ1-1; a weak D match, TRBD1 (5 bases). V was shortened by 2 bases and J by 3 bases, with 13 bases between the two germline ends. Germline V CDR1 and CDR2: LNHDA, SQIVND (reference sequence). The CDR3 contains 15 residues. The chain's CDR3 is CASSISGRRDTEAFF. The CDR3 region has the DNA TGTGCCAGTAGTATATCAGGGCGCCGTGACACTGAAGCTTTCTTT.

The table lists this clone with a few counts. V is TRBV27 and J is TRBJ2-7, with TRBD1 matching 7 bases. Per the germline V gene, CDR1 is MNHEY and CDR2 is SMNVEV (reference sequence). The CDR3 runs to 13 residues. Trimming removed 6 bases from V and 1 base from J; junction bases left unmatched: 3. CDR3 bases: TGTGCCAGCAGAAGACAGGGATCCTACGAGCAGTACTTC. It yields the protein CASRRQGSYEQYF.

V is TRBV6-5 and J is TRBJ1-2; 10 bases are a match to TRBD1. CDR3 length equals 16 residues. Losses at the gene ends were 2 bases for V and 4 bases for J; bases not matched to a gene: 7. Looked up from germline, CDR1 is MNHEY and CDR2 is SVGAGI. As DNA, the CDR3 is TGTGCCAGCAGTTACGGCCCGGGACAGGGGATCTATGGCTACACCTTC. It codes for CASSYGPGQGIYGYTF.

This clone was seen a handful of times. The junction departs from germline at one end; a sequencing error may be responsible. V gene TRBV6-5 combines with J gene TRBJ1-6; D is unresolved. Germline V gene lookup returns CDR1 MNHEY and CDR2 SVGAGI. The CDR3 covers 13 residues. The DNA of the CDR3 is TGTGCCAGCAGCTACTCCTCTAATTCACCCCTCCACTTT. This encodes CASSYSSNSPLHF.

This rearrangement joins TRBV10-1 to TRBJ2-5, with TRBD2 matching over 7 bases. CDR3 length: 16 amino acids. V gave up 0 bases and J gave up 2 bases; unmatched junction bases: 6. Germline V gene lookup returns CDR1 WNHNN and CDR2 SYGVQD (reference sequence). CDR3 amino acids: CASSESASGLQETQYF. CDR3 DNA sequence: TGCGCCAGCAGTGAGTCGGCTAGCGGCCTACAAGAGACCCAGTACTTC.

The chain links TRBV7-9 to TRBJ1-4; D unresolved. Germline V lookup: CDR1 SEHNR, CDR2 FQNEAQ (reference sequence). There are 13 residues in the CDR3. Trimming left V 4 bases short and J 10 bases short, with 13 bases between. This CDR3 is CASSSGPQGKLFF. CDR3 sequence (DNA): TGTGCCAGCAGCTCCGGACCCCAAGGAAAACTGTTTTTT. Variable domain in full (rest from reference TRBV7-9 and TRBJ1-4): DTGVSQNPRHKITKRGQNVTFRCDPISEHNRLYWYRQTLGQGPEFLTYFQNEAQLEKSRLLSDRFSAERPKGSFSTLEIQRTEQGDSAMYLCASSSGPQGKLFFGSGTQLSVL.

Judged by abundance, this clone is hyperexpanded (1% or more). The chain combines TRBV5-1 with TRBJ2-2; D is possibly TRBD1 (6 bases). Germline assignment: CDR1 SGHRS and CDR2 YFSETQ. V lost 0 bases to trimming and J lost 0 bases, with 15 bases between them. The CDR3 is made up of 18 amino acids. CDR3 protein: CASSLDPGTIANTGELFF. In DNA form, the CDR3 reads TGCGCCAGCAGCTTGGACCCCGGGACAATCGCGAACACCGGGGAGCTGTTTTTT.

As regards this clone: The junction shows a germline mismatch at one end, possibly a read error. The chain is built from TRBV27 and TRBJ1-2; no definite D call. The CDR3 spans 13 residues. Per the germline V gene, CDR1 is MNHEY and CDR2 is SMNVEV (reference sequence). CDR3 sequence reads: CASGFNRHYGYTF. As DNA, the CDR3 is TGTGCCAGCGGTTTCAATAGGCACTATGGCTACACCTTC.

J is TRBJ2-5 and V is TRBV7-8, with D perhaps given as TRBD1 or TRBD2 (5 bases each). The closer fit of TRBJ2-7 to the DNA end suggests the J call may be wrong. There are 14 residues in the CDR3. CDR1 is SGHVS and CDR2 is FQNEAQ in the germline V gene. This chain's CDR3 is CASSLSGTVYEQYF. The CDR3 DNA follows: TGTGCCAGCAGCTTATCAGGGACCGTCTACGAGCAGTACTTC.

This chain joins TRBV6-5 and TRBJ2-3; TRBD1 is a possible D gene (6 bases). V dropped 4 bases and J dropped 1 base, with 12 bases sitting between them. Germline CDR1 and CDR2: MNHEY and SVGAGI. This CDR3 has 15 amino acids. The CDR3 sequence is CASSFQGWGTDTQYF. The CDR3 DNA follows: TGTGCCAGCAGTTTCCAGGGGTGGGGCACAGATACGCAGTATTTT.

V is TRBV27 and J is TRBJ2-7; TRBD1 agrees at 9 bases. With 7 bases clipped from V and 7 bases from J, the junction kept 11 bases outside the gene matches. This CDR3 spans 14 amino acids. Germline V lookup: CDR1 MNHEY, CDR2 SMNVEV (reference sequence). The CDR3 DNA reads as TGTGCCAGCACCGGGACAGGGACCTCGAGGGAGCAGTACTTC. Amino acids: CASTGTGTSREQYF.

The genes are TRBV15 and TRBJ2-4; maybe TRBD2 (7 bases). CDR1 is LNHNV, CDR2 YYDKDF, per germline (reference sequence). The CDR3 sequence is 17 residues long. Trimming removed 3 bases at V and 0 bases at J, with 15 bases between. The CDR3: CATSSGGGALAKNIQYF. For the CDR3, the DNA is TGTGCCACCAGCAGTGGAGGGGGGGCCTTAGCCAAAAACATTCAGTACTTC.

This clone turned up a few times. The chain couples TRBV18 to TRBJ1-3; 10 bases line up with TRBD1. The CDR3 runs to 15 residues. Trimming removed 5 bases from V and 3 bases from J; junction bases left unmatched: 4. CDR1 and CDR2 from the germline V gene are KGHSH and LQKENI. CDR3: CASSSGTGVGNTIYF. As DNA, the CDR3 is TGTGCCAGCTCATCCGGGACAGGGGTTGGAAACACCATATATTTT.

In this sample, this clone turned up a few times. CDR3 bases: TGTGCCAGCAGCCGACAGAACAGGGTTACCGGGAACACTGAAGCTTTCTTT. Translation: CASSRQNRVTGNTEAFF. The chain carries TRBV4-2 and TRBJ1-1, with a weak D call TRBD1 (6 bases). V was trimmed by 4 bases and J by 1 base, leaving 19 bases between them. This CDR3 is built from 17 residues. Germline V gene sequence: CDR1 LGHNA, CDR2 YNFKEQ.

The rearrangement uses TRBV19 and TRBJ1-4, with D possibly TRBD1 on 6 matching bases. Germline V gene lookup returns CDR1 LNHDA and CDR2 SQIVND (reference sequence). V was trimmed by 7 bases and J by 7 bases, leaving 19 bases between them. The CDR3 covers 15 residues. The CDR3 here is CASNMDSGLGEKLFF. As DNA, the CDR3 is TGTGCCAGTAACATGGACAGCGGTTTGGGTGAAAAACTGTTTTTT.

The rearrangement uses TRBV7-3 and TRBJ2-3; 10 bases are shared with TRBD2. Germline assignment: CDR1 SGHTA and CDR2 FQGTGA. The trim removed 4 bases at V and 6 bases at J, leaving 1 base unmatched. The CDR3 runs 13 residues. The CDR3 spells CASSSSGSDTQYF. In nucleotides, the CDR3 is TGTGCCAGCAGCTCTAGCGGGAGTGATACGCAGTATTTT.

This clone occurred a few times. The rearrangement joins TRBV18 to TRBJ2-7; no definite D call. The CDR3 extends over 13 amino acids. Trimming removed 3 bases from V and 0 bases from J, with 6 bases in between. Germline assignment: CDR1 KGHSH and CDR2 LQKENI. This chain's CDR3 is CASSPGNSYEQYF. The DNA for the CDR3 is TGTGCCAGCTCACCGGGCAACTCCTACGAGCAGTACTTC.

The chain combines TRBV7-9 with TRBJ2-2; unclear D gene. Germline lookup yields CDR1 SEHNR and CDR2 FQNEAQ (reference sequence). Trimming cost V 0 bases and J 0 bases, with 11 bases left between them. The CDR3 contains 17 residues. The CDR3 protein is CASSLASGFANTGELFF. Written as DNA, the CDR3 is TGTGCCAGCAGCTTAGCTTCCGGTTTCGCGAACACCGGGGAGCTGTTTTTT.

J is TRBJ2-2 and V is TRBV5-1; 10 bases align to TRBD2. With 5 bases clipped from V and 3 bases from J, the junction kept 7 bases outside the gene matches. Germline CDR1 is SGHRS and CDR2 is YFSETQ. The CDR3 covers 16 residues. CDR3 DNA sequence: TGCGCCAGCAGTTATCGGCTAGCGGGAGACACCGGGGAGCTGTTTTTT. This codes for CASSYRLAGDTGELFF. Based on the CDR3 plus reference TRBV5-1 and TRBJ2-2, the full variable domain is KAGVTQTPRYLIKTRGQQVTLSCSPISGHRSVSWYQQTPGQGLQFLFEYFSETQRNKGNFPGRFSGRQFSNSRSEMNVSTLELGDSALYLCASSYRLAGDTGELFFGEGSRLTVL.

J is TRBJ2-7 and V is TRBV7-2; TRBD2 might be the D (6 bases). The CDR3 contains 15 residues. Trimming shortened V by 5 bases and J by 1 base, and 15 bases separated the two germline ends. Germline V CDR1 and CDR2: SGHTA, FQGNSA. The CDR3 nucleotides read TGTGCCAGCAGCCGACGTTTGGAGGGGTCCTACGAGCAGTACTTC. It specifies CASSRRLEGSYEQYF.

The chain is built from TRBV5-1 and TRBJ2-7, with 12 bases fitting TRBD2. The junction had 9 bases not matched to a gene; V was cut back by 4 bases and J by 4 bases. Germline CDR1 SGHRS, CDR2 YFSETQ. The CDR3 has 16 amino acids. The CDR3 region has the DNA TGCGCCAGCAGCACACTAGCGGGGGGCCGGGGATACGAGCAGTACTTC. Translating gives CASSTLAGGRGYEQYF.